The T cell receptor beta chain under discussion was sequenced for a study of shared clonotypes between healthy human individuals. CDR3 length equals 12 residues. V was shortened by 6 bases and J by 1 base, with 3 bases between the two germline ends. From germline, CDR1 is SGHVS and CDR2 FQNEAQ. Assay used: immunoSEQ multiplex PCR; TCRdb lists only in-frame clones, some missing. Of some 2 million clones in the sample, roughly 95% were seen once. The chain links TRBV7-8 to TRBJ2-2; D is unresolved. This clonotype originated in a man younger than 35 in good health. Sequenced material: naive CD4+ T cells sorted from blood. Subset here: CD45RA+ positively selected. The CDR3 is CASRGNTGELFF. The CDR3 coding sequence is TGTGCCAGCAGGGGGAACACCGGGGAGCTGTTTTTT.